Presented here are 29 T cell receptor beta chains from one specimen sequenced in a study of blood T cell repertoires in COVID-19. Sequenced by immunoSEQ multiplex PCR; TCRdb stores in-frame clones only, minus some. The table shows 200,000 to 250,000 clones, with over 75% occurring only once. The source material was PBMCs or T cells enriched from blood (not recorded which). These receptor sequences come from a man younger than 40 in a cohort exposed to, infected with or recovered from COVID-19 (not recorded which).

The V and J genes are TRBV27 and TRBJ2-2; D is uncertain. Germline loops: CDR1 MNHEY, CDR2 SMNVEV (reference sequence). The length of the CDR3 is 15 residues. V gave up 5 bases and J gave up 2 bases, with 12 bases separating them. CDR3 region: CASSKARHNTGELFF. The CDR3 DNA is TGTGCCAGCAGTAAGGCCCGACATAACACCGGGGAGCTGTTTTTT.

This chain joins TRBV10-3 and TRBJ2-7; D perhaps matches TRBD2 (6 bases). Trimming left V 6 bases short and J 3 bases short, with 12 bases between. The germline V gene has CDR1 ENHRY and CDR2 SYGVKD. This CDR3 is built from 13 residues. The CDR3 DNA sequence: TGTGCCATCAGGATGTCTAGCGACTACGAGCAGTACTTC. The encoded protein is CAIRMSSDYEQYF.

CDR3 in amino acids: CASSGQGYEQYF. CDR3 DNA: TGTGCCAGCAGTGGACAGGGCTACGAGCAGTACTTC. V and J are TRBV27 and TRBJ2-7, with 8 bases aligning to TRBD1. The CDR3 sequence is 12 residues long. The junction had 0 bases not matched to a gene; V was cut back by 5 bases and J by 3 bases. Germline-derived CDR1 and CDR2 are MNHEY and SMNVEV (reference sequence).

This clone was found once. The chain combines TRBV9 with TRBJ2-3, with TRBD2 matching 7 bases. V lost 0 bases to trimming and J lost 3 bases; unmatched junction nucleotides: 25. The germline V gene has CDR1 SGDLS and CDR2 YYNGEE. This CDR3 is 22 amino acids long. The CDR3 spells CASSVDPPRRGRGDWGTDTQYF. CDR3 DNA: TGTGCCAGCAGCGTAGACCCCCCGCGTCGCGGGAGAGGGGATTGGGGAACAGATACGCAGTATTTT.

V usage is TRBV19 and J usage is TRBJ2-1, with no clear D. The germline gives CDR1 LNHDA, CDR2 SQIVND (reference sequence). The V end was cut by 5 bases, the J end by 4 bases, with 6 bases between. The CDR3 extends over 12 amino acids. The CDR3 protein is CASSPEYNEQFF. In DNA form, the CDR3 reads TGTGCCAGTAGTCCGGAGTACAATGAGCAGTTCTTC.

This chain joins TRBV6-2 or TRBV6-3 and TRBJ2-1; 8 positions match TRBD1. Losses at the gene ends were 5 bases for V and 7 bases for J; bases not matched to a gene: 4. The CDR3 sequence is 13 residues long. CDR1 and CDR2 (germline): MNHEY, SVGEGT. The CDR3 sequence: CASSGQGSNEQFF. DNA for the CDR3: TGTGCCAGCAGTGGACAGGGCTCAAATGAGCAGTTCTTC.

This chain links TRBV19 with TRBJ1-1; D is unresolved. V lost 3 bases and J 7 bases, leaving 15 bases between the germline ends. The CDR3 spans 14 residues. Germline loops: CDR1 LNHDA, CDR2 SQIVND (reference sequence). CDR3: CASSIVGLGDEAFF. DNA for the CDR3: TGTGCCAGTAGTATTGTCGGTCTAGGTGATGAAGCTTTCTTT.

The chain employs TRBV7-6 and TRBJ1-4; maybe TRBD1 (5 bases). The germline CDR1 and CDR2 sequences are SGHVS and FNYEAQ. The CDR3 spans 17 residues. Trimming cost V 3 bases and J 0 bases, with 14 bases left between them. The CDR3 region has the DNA TGTGCCAGCAGCTTTTTTTCGTGGGGGGCAACTAATGAAAAACTGTTTTTT. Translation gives CASSFFSWGATNEKLFF.

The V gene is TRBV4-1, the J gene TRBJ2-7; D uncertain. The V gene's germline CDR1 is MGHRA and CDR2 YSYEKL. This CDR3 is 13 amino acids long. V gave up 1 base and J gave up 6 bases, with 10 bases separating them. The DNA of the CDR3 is TGCGCCAGCAGCCAAGGAAGCTCAGGCGAGCAGTACTTC. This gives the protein CASSQGSSGEQYF.

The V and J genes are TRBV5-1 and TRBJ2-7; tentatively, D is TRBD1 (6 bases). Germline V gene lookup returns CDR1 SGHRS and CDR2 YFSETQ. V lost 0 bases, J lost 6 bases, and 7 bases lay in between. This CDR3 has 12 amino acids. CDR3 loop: CASSLEGVEQYF. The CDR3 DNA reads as TGCGCCAGCAGCTTGGAGGGGGTCGAGCAGTACTTC. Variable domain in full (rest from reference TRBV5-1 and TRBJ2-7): KAGVTQTPRYLIKTRGQQVTLSCSPISGHRSVSWYQQTPGQGLQFLFEYFSETQRNKGNFPGRFSGRQFSNSRSEMNVSTLELGDSALYLCASSLEGVEQYFGPGTRLTVT.

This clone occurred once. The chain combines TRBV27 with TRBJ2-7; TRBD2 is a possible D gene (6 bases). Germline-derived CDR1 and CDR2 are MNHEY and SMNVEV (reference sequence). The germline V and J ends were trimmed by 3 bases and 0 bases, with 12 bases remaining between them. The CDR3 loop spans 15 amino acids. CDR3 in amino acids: CASSFLAASSYEQYF. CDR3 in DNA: TGTGCCAGCAGTTTCTTAGCGGCTAGCTCCTACGAGCAGTACTTC.

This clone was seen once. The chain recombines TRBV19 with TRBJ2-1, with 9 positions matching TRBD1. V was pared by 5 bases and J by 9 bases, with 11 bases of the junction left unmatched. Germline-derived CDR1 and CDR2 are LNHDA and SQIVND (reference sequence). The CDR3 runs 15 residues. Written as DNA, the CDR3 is TGTGCCAGTAGTCTAGCCGGGACAGGGAATGGTGAGCAGTTCTTC. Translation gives CASSLAGTGNGEQFF.

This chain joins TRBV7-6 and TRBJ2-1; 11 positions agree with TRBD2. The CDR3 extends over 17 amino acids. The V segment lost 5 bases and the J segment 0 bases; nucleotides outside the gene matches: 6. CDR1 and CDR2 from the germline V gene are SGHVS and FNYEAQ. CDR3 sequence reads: CASSVYTSGSSYNEQFF. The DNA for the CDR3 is TGTGCCAGCAGCGTCTACACTAGCGGGAGCTCCTACAATGAGCAGTTCTTC.

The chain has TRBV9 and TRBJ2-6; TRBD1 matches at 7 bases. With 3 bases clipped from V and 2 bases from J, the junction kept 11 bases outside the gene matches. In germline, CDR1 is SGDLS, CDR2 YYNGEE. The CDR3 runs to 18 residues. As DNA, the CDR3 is TGTGCCAGCAGCGGACCACAGGGGTGGTTAACTGGGGCCAACGTCCTGACTTTC. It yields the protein CASSGPQGWLTGANVLTF.

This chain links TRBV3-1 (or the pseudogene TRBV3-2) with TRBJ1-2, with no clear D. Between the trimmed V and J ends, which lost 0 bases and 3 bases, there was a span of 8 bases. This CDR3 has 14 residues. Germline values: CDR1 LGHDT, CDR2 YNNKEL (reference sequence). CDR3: CASSQDSAYYGYTF. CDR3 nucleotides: TGTGCCAGCAGCCAAGATTCCGCGTACTATGGCTACACCTTC.

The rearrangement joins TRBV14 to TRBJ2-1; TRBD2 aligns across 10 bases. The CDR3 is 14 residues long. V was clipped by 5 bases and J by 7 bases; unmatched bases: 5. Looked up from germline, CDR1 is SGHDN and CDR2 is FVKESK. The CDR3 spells CASSSSGRMNEQFF. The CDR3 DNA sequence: TGTGCCAGCAGCAGTAGCGGGAGGATGAATGAGCAGTTCTTC. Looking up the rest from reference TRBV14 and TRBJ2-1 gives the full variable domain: EAGVTQFPSHSVIEKGQTVTLRCDPISGHDNLYWYRRVMGKEIKFLLHFVKESKQDESGMPNNRFLAERTGGTYSTLKVQPAELEDSGVYFCASSSSGRMNEQFFGPGTRLTVL.

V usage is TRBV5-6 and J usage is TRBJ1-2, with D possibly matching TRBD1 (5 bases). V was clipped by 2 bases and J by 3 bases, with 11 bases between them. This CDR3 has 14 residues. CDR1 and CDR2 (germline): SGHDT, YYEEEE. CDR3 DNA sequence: TGTGCCAGCAGCTTCGGCAGGGTGGACTATGGCTACACCTTC. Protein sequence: CASSFGRVDYGYTF. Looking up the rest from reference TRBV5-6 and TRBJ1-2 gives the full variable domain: DAGVTQSPTHLIKTRGQQVTLRCSPKSGHDTVSWYQQALGQGPQFIFQYYEEEERQRGNFPDRFSGHQFPNYSSELNVNALLLGDSALYLCASSFGRVDYGYTFGSGTRLTVV.

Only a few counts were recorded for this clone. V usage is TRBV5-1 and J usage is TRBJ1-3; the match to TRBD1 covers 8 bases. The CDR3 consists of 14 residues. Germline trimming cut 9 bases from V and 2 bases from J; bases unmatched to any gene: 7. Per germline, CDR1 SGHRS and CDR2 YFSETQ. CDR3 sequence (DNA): TGCGCCACCTCAGGGGGCGCCCCTGGAAACACCATATATTTT. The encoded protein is CATSGGAPGNTIYF.

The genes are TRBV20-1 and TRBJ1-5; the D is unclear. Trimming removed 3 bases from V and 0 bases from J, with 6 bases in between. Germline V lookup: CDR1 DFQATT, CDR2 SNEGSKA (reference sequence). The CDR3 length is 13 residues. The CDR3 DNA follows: TGCAGTGCTAGTACAAATAGCAATCAGCCCCAGCATTTT. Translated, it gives CSASTNSNQPQHF.

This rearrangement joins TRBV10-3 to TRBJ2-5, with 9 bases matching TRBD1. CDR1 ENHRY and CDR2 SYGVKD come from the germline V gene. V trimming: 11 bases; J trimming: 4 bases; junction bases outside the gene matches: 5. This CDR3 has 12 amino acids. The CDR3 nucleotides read TGTGCCCTTTCGGACAGGGGAGAGACCCAGTACTTC. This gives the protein CALSDRGETQYF.

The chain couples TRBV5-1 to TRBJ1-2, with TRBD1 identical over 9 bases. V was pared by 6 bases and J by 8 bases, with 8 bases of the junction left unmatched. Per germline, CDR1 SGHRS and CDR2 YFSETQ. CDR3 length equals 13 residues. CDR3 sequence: CASKQGADWGYTF. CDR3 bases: TGCGCCAGCAAACAGGGGGCGGATTGGGGCTACACCTTC. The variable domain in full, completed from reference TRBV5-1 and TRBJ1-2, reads KAGVTQTPRYLIKTRGQQVTLSCSPISGHRSVSWYQQTPGQGLQFLFEYFSETQRNKGNFPGRFSGRQFSNSRSEMNVSTLELGDSALYLCASKQGADWGYTFGSGTRLTVV.

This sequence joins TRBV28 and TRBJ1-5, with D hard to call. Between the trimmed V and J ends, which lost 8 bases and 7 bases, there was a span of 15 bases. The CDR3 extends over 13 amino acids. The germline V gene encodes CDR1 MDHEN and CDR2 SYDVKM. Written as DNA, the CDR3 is TGTGCCAGCGGTGCAGGTTCGGGGCAGCCCCAGCATTTT. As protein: CASGAGSGQPQHF.

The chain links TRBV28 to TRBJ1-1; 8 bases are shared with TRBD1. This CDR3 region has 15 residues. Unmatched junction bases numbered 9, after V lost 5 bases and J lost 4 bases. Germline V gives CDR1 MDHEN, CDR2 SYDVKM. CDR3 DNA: TGTGCCAGCAGTCCGGACAGGGCCAAGGTCACTGAAGCTTTCTTT. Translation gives CASSPDRAKVTEAFF.

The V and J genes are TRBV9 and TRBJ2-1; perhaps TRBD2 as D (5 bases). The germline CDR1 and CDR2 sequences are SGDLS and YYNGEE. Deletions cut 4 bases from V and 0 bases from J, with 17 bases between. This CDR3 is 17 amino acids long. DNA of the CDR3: TGTGCCAGCAGCCTGTCCGCGGGTTATAACTCCTACAATGAGCAGTTCTTC. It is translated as CASSLSAGYNSYNEQFF.

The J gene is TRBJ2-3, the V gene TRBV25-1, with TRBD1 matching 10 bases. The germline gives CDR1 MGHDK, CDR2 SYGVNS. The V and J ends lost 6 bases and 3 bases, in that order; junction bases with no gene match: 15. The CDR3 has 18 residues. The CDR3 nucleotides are TGTGCCAGCAGCCCGACAGCCCCGACAGGGGGCGAAACAGATACGCAGTATTTT. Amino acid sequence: CASSPTAPTGGETDTQYF.

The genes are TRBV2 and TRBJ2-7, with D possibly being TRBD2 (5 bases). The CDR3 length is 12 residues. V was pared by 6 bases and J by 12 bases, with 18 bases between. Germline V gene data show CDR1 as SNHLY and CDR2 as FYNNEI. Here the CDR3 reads CASRGNGELPYF. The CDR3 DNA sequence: TGTGCCAGCAGGGGAAATGGGGAGCTACCGTACTTC.

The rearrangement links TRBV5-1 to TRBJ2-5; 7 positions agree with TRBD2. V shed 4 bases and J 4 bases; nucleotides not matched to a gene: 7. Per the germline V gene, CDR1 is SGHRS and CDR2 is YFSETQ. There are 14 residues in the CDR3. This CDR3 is CASSLIPSGETQYF. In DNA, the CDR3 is TGCGCCAGCAGCCTGATCCCTAGCGGAGAGACCCAGTACTTC. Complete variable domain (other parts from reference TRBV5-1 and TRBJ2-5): KAGVTQTPRYLIKTRGQQVTLSCSPISGHRSVSWYQQTPGQGLQFLFEYFSETQRNKGNFPGRFSGRQFSNSRSEMNVSTLELGDSALYLCASSLIPSGETQYFGPGTRLLVL.

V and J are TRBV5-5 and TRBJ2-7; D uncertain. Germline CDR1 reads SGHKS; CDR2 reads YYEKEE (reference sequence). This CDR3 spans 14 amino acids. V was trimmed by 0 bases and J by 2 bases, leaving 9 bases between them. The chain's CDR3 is CASSLEQPPYEQYF. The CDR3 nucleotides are TGTGCCAGCAGCTTGGAACAGCCTCCCTACGAGCAGTACTTC.

The CDR3 nucleotides read TGTGCCAGCAGTTGGGGGGGCGGGTACAATGAGCAGTTCTTC. It codes for CASSWGGGYNEQFF. The chain recombines TRBV27 with TRBJ2-1; D is perhaps TRBD2 (7 bases). The V end lost 4 bases, the J end lost 4 bases, and 11 bases lay between the germline ends. The CDR3 is 14 residues long. CDR1 is MNHEY and CDR2 is SMNVEV in the germline V gene (reference sequence).